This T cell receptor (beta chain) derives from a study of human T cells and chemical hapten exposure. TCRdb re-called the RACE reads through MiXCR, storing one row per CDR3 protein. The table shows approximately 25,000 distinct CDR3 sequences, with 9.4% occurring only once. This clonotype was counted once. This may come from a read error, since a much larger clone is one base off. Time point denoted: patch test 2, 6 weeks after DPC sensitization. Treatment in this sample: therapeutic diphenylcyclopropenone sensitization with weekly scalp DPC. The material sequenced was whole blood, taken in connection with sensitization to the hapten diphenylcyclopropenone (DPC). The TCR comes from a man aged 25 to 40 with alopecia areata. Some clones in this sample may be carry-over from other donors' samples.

CDR3 nucleotides: TGTGCCAGCAGACGCCGGCCAGTCACAGATACGCGGTATTTT. It codes for CASRRRPVTDTRYF. The chain carries TRBV6-5 and TRBJ2-3; D gene unclear. There are 14 residues in the CDR3. The V gene's germline CDR1 is MNHEY and CDR2 SVGAGI.